Each of the 21 T cell receptor beta chains below was sequenced from the same sample in a study of shared clonotypes between healthy human individuals. Here immunoSEQ multiplex PCR was the method, and the copy in TCRdb shows in-frame clones only, minus some. This table has some 1.1 million clones, 60% to 85% appearing once. Source material: memory CD4+ T cells from PBMCs. The subset here: CD45RA-negative fraction. The receptors come from a man between 18 and 35 years old in good health. Some clones in this sample may be carry-over from other donors' samples.

The genes are TRBV28 and TRBJ1-2, with TRBD1 identical over 12 bases. Germline loops: CDR1 MDHEN, CDR2 SYDVKM. The CDR3 extends over 17 amino acids. V shed 1 base and J 4 bases; nucleotides not matched to a gene: 7. The CDR3 DNA follows: TGTGCCAGCAGTTTATTCCGGGACAGGGGGCTAGGCTATGGCTACACCTTC. It encodes CASSLFRDRGLGYGYTF.

The J gene is TRBJ2-7, the V gene TRBV30; tentative D call: TRBD1 (7 bases). The CDR3 loop spans 15 amino acids. The germline V gene has CDR1 GTSNPN and CDR2 SVGIG (reference sequence). Deletions cut 3 bases from V and 3 bases from J, with 18 bases between. The CDR3 loop reads CAWREGQPGDYEQYF. The CDR3 DNA follows: TGTGCCTGGAGGGAGGGACAGCCCGGGGACTACGAGCAGTACTTC.

The chain carries TRBV25-1 and TRBJ1-1; 8 positions match TRBD1. CDR3 length: 15 residues. The junction had 7 bases not matched to a gene; V was cut back by 4 bases and J by 3 bases. From germline, CDR1 is MGHDK and CDR2 SYGVNS. DNA for the CDR3: TGTGCCAGCAGTGCCTCGACAGGGGTTTACACTGAAGCTTTCTTT. This encodes CASSASTGVYTEAFF. The full variable domain, its missing parts supplied by reference TRBV25-1 and TRBJ1-1, is EADIYQTPRYLVIGTGKKITLECSQTMGHDKMYWYQQDPGMELHLIHYSYGVNSTEKGDLSSESTVSRIRTEHFPLTLESARPSHTSQYLCASSASTGVYTEAFFGQGTRLTVV.

V gene TRBV30 combines with J gene TRBJ2-2; TRBD2 agrees at 16 bases. Trimming cost V 4 bases and J 5 bases; bases outside gene matches: 7. This CDR3 is 17 amino acids long. Germline CDR1 is GTSNPN and CDR2 is SVGIG (reference sequence). The CDR3 DNA is TGTGCCTGGAATAGGGGACTAGCGGGAGGGAAAACCGGGGAGCTGTTTTTT. Its protein is CAWNRGLAGGKTGELFF.

This clone came up a few times. The gene calls are TRBV5-1 and TRBJ1-5; D not resolved. The CDR3 totals 13 residues. Trimming took 5 bases from V and 1 from J, leaving 7 bases between them. Per the germline V gene, CDR1 is SGHRS and CDR2 is YFSETQ. This CDR3 reads CASSIDSNQPQHF. The CDR3 coding sequence is TGCGCCAGCAGTATTGACAGCAATCAGCCCCAGCATTTT.

V gene TRBV7-2 combines with J gene TRBJ2-7, with 10 bases identical to TRBD2. The CDR3 is 15 residues long. CDR1 and CDR2 (germline): SGHTA, FQGNSA. V was clipped by 1 base and J by 3 bases; unmatched bases: 3. The CDR3 loop is CASSLGLAGVYEQYF. In DNA form, the CDR3 reads TGTGCCAGCAGCTTAGGGCTAGCGGGAGTCTACGAGCAGTACTTC.

This clone was seen a handful of times. The chain is built from TRBV19 and TRBJ1-1; D unclear. Per the germline V gene, CDR1 is LNHDA and CDR2 is SQIVND (reference sequence). CDR3 length equals 13 residues. V lost 7 bases to trimming and J lost 1 base, with 10 bases between them. For the CDR3, the DNA is TGTGCCAGTATTCGGGATTCGAACACTGAAGCTTTCTTT. It encodes CASIRDSNTEAFF. Full variable domain (outside the CDR3, taken from reference TRBV19 and TRBJ1-1): DGGITQSPKYLFRKEGQNVTLSCEQNLNHDAMYWYRQDPGQGLRLIYYSQIVNDFQKGDIAEGYSVSREKKESFPLTVTSAQKNPTAFYLCASIRDSNTEAFFGQGTRLTVV.

The CDR3 sequence is CASSRWGKETQYF. DNA of the CDR3: TGCGCCAGCAGCCGCTGGGGAAAAGAGACCCAGTACTTC. The J gene is TRBJ2-5, the V gene TRBV5-1; unclear D gene. V lost 4 bases and J lost 3, with 10 bases in between. The CDR3 extends over 13 amino acids. Germline assignment: CDR1 SGHRS and CDR2 YFSETQ.

The chain uses TRBV7-9 and TRBJ1-3, with D unclear. The germline V gene has CDR1 SEHNR and CDR2 FQNEAQ (reference sequence). This CDR3 has 15 amino acids. Trimming cost V 5 bases and J 2 bases, with 13 bases left between them. In DNA, the CDR3 is TGTGCCAGCAGCCTGTGGGCCAAGGCTGGAAACACCATATATTTT. This encodes CASSLWAKAGNTIYF.

The V call is TRBV11-2, the J call TRBJ2-5; D ambiguous. Looked up from germline, CDR1 is SGHAT and CDR2 is FQNNGV. The V and J ends lost 2 bases and 2 bases respectively, with 12 bases between them. The CDR3 covers 15 residues. The CDR3 loop reads CASSLQQQPQETQYF. CDR3 DNA sequence: TGTGCCAGCAGCTTACAACAGCAGCCGCAAGAGACCCAGTACTTC.

The chain joins TRBV7-2 to TRBJ2-1; D is ambiguous. The V end lost 5 bases, the J end lost 10 bases, and 18 bases lay between the germline ends. Germline V gives CDR1 SGHTA, CDR2 FQGNSA. CDR3 length equals 14 residues. The CDR3, as DNA: TGTGCCAGCAGCACCATAGTGGGTTCTGGGGAGCAGTTCTTC. It yields the protein CASSTIVGSGEQFF.

This chain joins TRBV29-1 and TRBJ2-7, with a possible D match to TRBD1 (6 bases). CDR3 size: 12 residues. The germline gives CDR1 SQVTM, CDR2 ANQGSEA. The V end was cut by 5 bases, the J end by 2 bases, with 10 bases between. The CDR3: CSVRTETYEQYF. CDR3 coding DNA: TGCAGCGTTAGGACAGAAACCTACGAGCAGTACTTC.

The gene calls are TRBV7-3 and TRBJ2-1; TRBD2 matches at 13 bases. Germline-derived CDR1 and CDR2 are SGHTA and FQGTGA. With V trimmed by 4 bases and J by 10 bases, 4 bases remained unmatched. This CDR3 has 14 amino acids. In nucleotides, the CDR3 is TGTGCCAGCAGCTCGCAGGGACTAGCGGGAGAGCAGTTCTTC. Protein sequence: CASSSQGLAGEQFF. Using reference TRBV7-3 and TRBJ2-1 for the parts outside the CDR3, the full variable domain is GAGVSQTPSNKVTEKGKYVELRCDPISGHTALYWYRQSLGQGPEFLIYFQGTGAADDSGLPNDRFFAVRPEGSVSTLKIQRTERGDSAVYLCASSSQGLAGEQFFGPGTRLTVL.

In its sample, this clone was seen a few times. This chain uses TRBV6-1 with TRBJ1-2, with D unresolved. Germline lookup yields CDR1 MNHNS and CDR2 SASEGT. The CDR3 is made up of 14 amino acids. The germline V and J ends were trimmed by 0 bases and 4 bases, with 9 bases remaining between them. CDR3 nucleotide sequence: TGTGCCAGCAGTGAAGCAATACGGTCCTATGGCTACACCTTC. Amino acids: CASSEAIRSYGYTF.

In this sample, this clone turned up many times. The chain carries TRBV10-3 and TRBJ2-1; 10 bases align to TRBD2. The V segment lost 0 bases and the J segment 7 bases; nucleotides outside the gene matches: 9. The length of the CDR3 is 17 residues. Per the germline V gene, CDR1 is ENHRY and CDR2 is SYGVKD. For the CDR3, the DNA is TGTGCCATCAGTGAGTCCCCTGCGAGCGGGAGGGGGAATGAGCAGTTCTTC. Protein product: CAISESPASGRGNEQFF.

There are many counts of this clone. The genes are TRBV6-7 and TRBJ2-1, with a tentative D call TRBD2 (5 bases). TRBV6-7 is an open reading frame whose function is uncertain. The CDR3 consists of 16 residues. V lost 7 bases and J 0 bases, leaving 16 bases between the germline ends. The CDR3 loop reads CASTPEGSRSYNEQFF. CDR3 bases: TGTGCCAGCACCCCCGAGGGTTCCCGCTCCTACAATGAGCAGTTCTTC.

The chain is built from TRBV13 and TRBJ1-1; D may be TRBD1 (5 bases). The V end lost 1 base, the J end lost 3 bases, and 24 bases lay between the germline ends. The CDR3 loop spans 19 amino acids. In germline, CDR1 is PRHDT, CDR2 FYEKMQ (reference sequence). Written as DNA, the CDR3 is TGTGCCAGCAGCTTAGAAGGTGGGGGTCGAAGAATAGTCTACACTGAAGCTTTCTTT. This sequence encodes CASSLEGGGRRIVYTEAFF.

This clone was seen once. The V and J genes are TRBV11-2 and TRBJ2-7, with TRBD2 identical over 11 bases. J was trimmed by 0 bases and V by 4 bases; bases with no gene match: 5. Per germline, CDR1 SGHAT and CDR2 FQNNGV. CDR3 length equals 16 residues. The CDR3 reads CASSSRLAGTSYEQYF. The CDR3 DNA sequence: TGTGCCAGCAGCTCGAGACTAGCGGGAACCTCCTACGAGCAGTACTTC.

This clone was observed a handful of times. Distinct nucleotide sequences in the sample also encode this CDR3. This chain joins TRBV5-1 and TRBJ1-4, with D hard to call. V lost 3 bases, J lost 5 bases, and 11 bases lay in between. Looked up from germline, CDR1 is SGHRS and CDR2 is YFSETQ. The CDR3 sequence is 14 residues long. CDR3 nucleotide sequence: TGCGCCAGCAGCTGGGGTCATGGGAATGAAAAACTGTTTTTT. Translating gives CASSWGHGNEKLFF.

The V call is TRBV5-4, the J call TRBJ2-7; D ambiguous. V lost 3 bases, J lost 3 bases, and 16 bases lay in between. CDR1 and CDR2 (germline): SGHNT, YYREEE (reference sequence). This CDR3 is built from 15 residues. DNA for the CDR3: TGTGCCAGCAGCTCACCGCTGGATCCAGACTACGAGCAGTACTTC. It is translated as CASSSPLDPDYEQYF.

This chain links TRBV27 with TRBJ2-1; TRBD2 is a possible D gene (6 bases). The CDR3 is made up of 15 amino acids. The V and J ends lost 10 bases and 7 bases respectively, with 23 bases between them. Germline V gene data show CDR1 as MNHEY and CDR2 as SMNVEV (reference sequence). The CDR3 here is CATSPQAGRRNEQFF. The CDR3 DNA sequence: TGTGCCACCTCGCCCCAGGCGGGAAGGCGTAATGAGCAGTTCTTC.